This T cell receptor (beta chain) was documented in a study of T cell clonality in common variable immunodeficiency. Points from the study as a whole: Common variable immunodeficiency TCR beta sequences reportedly had fewer deletions and N-nucleotide insertions.

As concerns this clone: What it binds is not known. The read ends 3 residues shy of where the CDR3 ends; the end is completed using the germline J gene.

V was pared by 7 bases and J by 2 bases, with 5 bases of the junction left unmatched. From germline, CDR1 is SGHRS and CDR2 YFSETQ. This CDR3 spans 14 amino acids. Assay: immunoSEQ multiplex PCR; the TCRdb copy retains only in-frame clones and omits some. The sample was found to contain about 30,000 clones, and every one recurs. The receptor was isolated from a human donor with common variable immunodeficiency. V usage is TRBV5-1 and J usage is TRBJ2-3; TRBD2 matches at 9 bases. Sequencing was performed on peripheral blood mononuclear cells. The sequenced CDR3 bases are TGCGCCAGCGGTGAGCGGGGGGACACAGATACG. This codes for CASGERGDTDT. The whole CDR3 protein is CASGERGDTDTQYF.